This TCR beta chain was sequenced for a study of blood T cell repertoires in COVID-19 (dated by TCRdb to 2020 to 2021). Broadly, across the study: The collaborator samples originated in the United States, Italy and Spain and spanned the acute and convalescent phases of COVID-19. The sample metadata nearly always contained a de-identified subject ID, COVID-19 status, age in years and sex. A freely available public database, intended as a resource for researchers studying the immune response to SARS-CoV-2, is where the repertoires were released. The samples were drawn from two sources: the first 160 participants of the ongoing ImmuneRACE study, and over 1,000 subjects contributed by 6 global collaborators. Where available, HLA class I and class II types were obtained from metadata supplied by the sample provider rather than from assay-based typing. Subjects who had been exposed to COVID-19, were actively infected with it, or had recovered from it provided the deeply sampled blood TCRbeta repertoires that made up the dataset. The material from the prospective study consisted of cDNA or gDNA derived from T cells, B-cell-depleted T cells, or PBMCs.

TCRbeta CDR3 regions were amplified from genomic DNA by means of the immunoSEQ Assay, a bias-controlled multiplex PCR. The study's own analysis went as follows. The number of nucleated cells in each sample was estimated by amplification of reference gene primers within the assay. Sequence reads were collapsed and filtered to measure the absolute abundance of every unique TCRbeta CDR3 rearrangement. For each sample, productive Simpson clonality was calculated as the square root of Simpson's diversity index over productive rearrangements. The table comes from immuneACCESS by way of TCRdb, which keeps in-frame sequences with V and J called. Part of the clones is missing from these tables; in studies checked, under half for an unresolved V gene and the rest for unknown reasons. That table supplies the V and J calls and clone size; D and trimming were determined from the DNA. In this sample the table shows 55,000 to 80,000 clones, 65% to 80% of which occur a single time. The ten largest clones capture 20% of the sample.

From a lookup of the germline V gene, CDR1 and CDR2 are SGHRS and YFSETQ. The CDR3 spans 14 residues, from the cysteine through the phenylalanine. Left in the record is the CDR3 DNA by itself, 42 bases read in frame from the first base. Ends trimmed: V by 4 bases, J by 2 bases; bases unmatched to a gene: 4. What the authors observed across the whole study: Clinical and demographic metadata were provided uncurated, with the amount varying by source and participant.

Each collaborating institution followed its own protocols to collect whole blood in K2EDTA tubes. For TCRbeta analysis, collaborator samples were shipped as frozen whole blood, as isolated PBMCs, or as DNA extracted from either sample type. About this clone itself: What antigen it recognizes has not been identified. It has no much larger one-base neighbor in the sample; base qualities were not kept.

The sample comprised peripheral blood. Recombination linked TRBV5-1 to TRBJ2-3; 7 bases in the junction line up with TRBD1. This sequence originates from a woman aged 80 or over with active or convalescent COVID-19. The nucleotides read TGCGCCAGCAGCCTGGGACAGCTCACAGATACGCAGTATTTT. Its protein product is CASSLGQLTDTQYF.